This T cell receptor (beta chain) is drawn from a study of cytomegalovirus exposure and HLA in healthy donors. Study-wide context: Tens of millions of unique TCRs from HLA-typed donors made up an early data release. Findings of the study overall: Cytomegalovirus-associated status was assigned to about 180 TCR beta chains. When a later analysis was performed, an Asian-associated ancestry cluster reportedly had fewer N-insertions than the approximately 690-donor mean.

Of note for this clone: As yet, its antigen is unknown.

CDR3 length equals 22 residues. J lost 3 bases, V lost 0 bases, and 25 bases had no gene match. CDR1 and CDR2 (germline): MRHNA, SNTAGT. 13 Jbeta primers and 60 Vbeta primers were used for the PCR. Sequenced by immunoSEQ multiplex PCR; TCRdb stores in-frame clones only, minus some. The table has about 140,000 clones, more than 75% seen once. This receptor was identified in a woman between 35 and 50 years old in good health and CMV-seronegative. This chain connects TRBV6-4 to TRBJ2-7; 8 positions agree with TRBD2. Sequenced material: PBMCs. The CDR3 sequence: CASSDSSVSGHSYCSGIYEQYF. The CDR3 DNA is TGTGCCAGCAGTGACTCTTCCGTCTCCGGCCACTCCTACTGTAGCGGGATCTACGAGCAGTACTTC.